Sequencing of this T cell receptor beta chain was carried out in a study of shared clonotypes between healthy human individuals. Points from the study as a whole: Sampling covered blood only; tissue repertoires likely differ.

Concerning this clone itself: Its antigen is not known.

Profiled with immunoSEQ multiplex PCR; TCRdb holds only in-frame clones, not every one. The sample lists around 1.5 million clones, 98% seen once, with approximately 0.44% in the top ten. The V gene's germline CDR1 is MDHEN and CDR2 SYDVKM. CDR3 size: 11 residues. The specimen sequenced was naive CD4+ T cells sorted from blood. The subset: CD45RA+ positively selected. This TCR came from a man aged 25 to 40 in good health. This sequence joins TRBV28 and TRBJ2-3; D perhaps matches TRBD2 (6 bases). The CDR3 DNA reads TGTGCGTCGGCGGGGACAGATACGCAGTATTTT. Its protein is CASAGTDTQYF.